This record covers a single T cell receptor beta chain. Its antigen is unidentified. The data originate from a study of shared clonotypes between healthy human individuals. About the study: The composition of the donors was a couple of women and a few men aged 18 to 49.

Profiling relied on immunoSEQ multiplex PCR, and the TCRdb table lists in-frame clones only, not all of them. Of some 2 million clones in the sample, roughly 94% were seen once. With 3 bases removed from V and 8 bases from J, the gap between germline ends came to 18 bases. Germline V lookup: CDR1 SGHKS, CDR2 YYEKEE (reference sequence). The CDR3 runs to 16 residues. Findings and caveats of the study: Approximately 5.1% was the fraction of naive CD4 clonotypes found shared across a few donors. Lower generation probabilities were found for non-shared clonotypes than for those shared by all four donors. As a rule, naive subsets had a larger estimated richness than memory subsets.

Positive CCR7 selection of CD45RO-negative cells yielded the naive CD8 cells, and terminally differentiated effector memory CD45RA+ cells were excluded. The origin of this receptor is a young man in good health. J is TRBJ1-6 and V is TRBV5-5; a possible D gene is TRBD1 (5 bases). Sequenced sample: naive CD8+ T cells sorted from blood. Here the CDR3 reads CASSWGLWGDDSPLHF. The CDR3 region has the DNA TGTGCCAGCAGCTGGGGACTGTGGGGCGATGATTCACCCCTCCACTTT.